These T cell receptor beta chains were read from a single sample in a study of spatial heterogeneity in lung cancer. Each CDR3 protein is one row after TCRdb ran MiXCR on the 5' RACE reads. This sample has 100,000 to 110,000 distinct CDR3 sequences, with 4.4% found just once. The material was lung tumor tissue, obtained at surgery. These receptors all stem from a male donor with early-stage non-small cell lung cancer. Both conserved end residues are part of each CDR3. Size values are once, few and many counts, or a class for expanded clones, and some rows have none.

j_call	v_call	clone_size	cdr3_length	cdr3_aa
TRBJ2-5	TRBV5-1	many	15	CASSLATSSGETQYF
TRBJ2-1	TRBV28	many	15	CASSLVSRVLDEQFF
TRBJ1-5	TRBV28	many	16	CASSLLGGLNNQPQHF
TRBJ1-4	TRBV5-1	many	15	CASSLGGQVDEKLFF
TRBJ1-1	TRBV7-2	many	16	CASSLSSGTSGTEAFF
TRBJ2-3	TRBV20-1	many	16	CSAGGGRELVGDTQYF
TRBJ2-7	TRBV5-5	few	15	CASSLSGTAYYEQYF
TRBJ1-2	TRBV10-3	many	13	CAMGEEWAYGYTF
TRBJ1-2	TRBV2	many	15	CASSDSRSTGRGYTF
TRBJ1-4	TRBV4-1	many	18	CASSQAPYTRTENEKLFF
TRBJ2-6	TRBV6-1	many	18	CASSGSGWAASGANVLTF
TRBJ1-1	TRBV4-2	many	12	CASSRTTGVAFF
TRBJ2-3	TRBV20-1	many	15	CSARGLAGVADTQYF
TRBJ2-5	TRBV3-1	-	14	CASSQQAFQETQYF
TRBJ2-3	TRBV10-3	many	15	CAISESTSGRDTQYF
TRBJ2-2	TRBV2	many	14	CASRPGAGTGELFF
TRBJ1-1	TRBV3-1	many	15	CASSQDRSTNTEAFF
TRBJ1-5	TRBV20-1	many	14	CSADPHEGDQPQHF
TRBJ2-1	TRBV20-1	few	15	CSPARGTSPYNEQFF
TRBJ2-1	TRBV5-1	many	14	CASSRGQGYNEQFF
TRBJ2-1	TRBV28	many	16	CASSSRTSAVRWEQFF
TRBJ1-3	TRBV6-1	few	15	CASSERESSGNTIYF
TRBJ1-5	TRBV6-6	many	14	CASSYAGSNQPQHF
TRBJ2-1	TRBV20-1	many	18	CSARGLAGALSSYNEQFF
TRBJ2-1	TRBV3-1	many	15	CASSQGDRSWDEQFF
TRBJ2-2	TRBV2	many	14	CASLAGSLSGELFF
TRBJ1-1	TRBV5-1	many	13	CASSFMINTEAFF
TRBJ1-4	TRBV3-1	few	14	CASSDRGRSEKLFF
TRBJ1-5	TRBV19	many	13	CASSKVANQPQHF
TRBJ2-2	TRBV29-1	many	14	CSVALGHSTGELFF
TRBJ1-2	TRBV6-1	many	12	CASSVGPLGYTF
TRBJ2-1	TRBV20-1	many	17	CSANSPSAGSSLNEQFF
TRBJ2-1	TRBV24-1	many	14	CATSPSDSYNEQFF
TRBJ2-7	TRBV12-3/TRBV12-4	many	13	CASSTASVALRYF
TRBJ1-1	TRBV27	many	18	CASSLFSSPGGMNTEAFF